This section outlines one T cell receptor (beta chain) sequence together with its context. These data belong to a study of blood T cell repertoires in COVID-19. Assay used: immunoSEQ multiplex PCR; TCRdb lists only in-frame clones, some missing. Of some 110,000 clones listed, around four fifths were seen once; the top ten hold approximately 7.6%. Germline loops: CDR1 LGHNA, CDR2 YNFKEQ. This CDR3 contains 15 residues. V was shortened by 0 bases and J by 3 bases, with 8 bases between the two germline ends. The TCR was taken from a man between 65 and 85 years old with active or convalescent COVID-19. The V call is TRBV4-2, the J call TRBJ1-4; weak D call: TRBD1 (6 bases). Sequenced: peripheral blood. CDR3 nucleotides: TGTGCCAGCAGCCAAGACAGGGGTTCTAATGAAAAACTGTTTTTT. Translated: CASSQDRGSNEKLFF.